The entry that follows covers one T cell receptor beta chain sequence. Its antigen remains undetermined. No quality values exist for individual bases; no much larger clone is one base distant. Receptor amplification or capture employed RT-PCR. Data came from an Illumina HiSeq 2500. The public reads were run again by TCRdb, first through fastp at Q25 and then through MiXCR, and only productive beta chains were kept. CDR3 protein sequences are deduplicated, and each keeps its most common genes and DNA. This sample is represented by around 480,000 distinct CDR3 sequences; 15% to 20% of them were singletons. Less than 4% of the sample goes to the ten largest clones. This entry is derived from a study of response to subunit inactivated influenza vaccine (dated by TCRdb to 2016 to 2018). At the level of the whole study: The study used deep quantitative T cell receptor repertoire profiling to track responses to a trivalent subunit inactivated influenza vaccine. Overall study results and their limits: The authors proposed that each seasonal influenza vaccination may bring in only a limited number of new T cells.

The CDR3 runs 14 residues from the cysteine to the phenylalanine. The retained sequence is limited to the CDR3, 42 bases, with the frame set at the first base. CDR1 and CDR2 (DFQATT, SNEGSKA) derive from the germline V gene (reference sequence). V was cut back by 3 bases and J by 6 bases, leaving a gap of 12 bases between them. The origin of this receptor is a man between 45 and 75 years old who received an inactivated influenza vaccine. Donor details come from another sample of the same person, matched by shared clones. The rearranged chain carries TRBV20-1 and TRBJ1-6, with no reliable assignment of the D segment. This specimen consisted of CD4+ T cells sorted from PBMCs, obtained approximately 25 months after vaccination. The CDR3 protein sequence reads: CSARSGPANSPLHF. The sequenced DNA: TGCAGTGCTAGGTCAGGCCCGGCTAATTCACCCCTCCACTTT.